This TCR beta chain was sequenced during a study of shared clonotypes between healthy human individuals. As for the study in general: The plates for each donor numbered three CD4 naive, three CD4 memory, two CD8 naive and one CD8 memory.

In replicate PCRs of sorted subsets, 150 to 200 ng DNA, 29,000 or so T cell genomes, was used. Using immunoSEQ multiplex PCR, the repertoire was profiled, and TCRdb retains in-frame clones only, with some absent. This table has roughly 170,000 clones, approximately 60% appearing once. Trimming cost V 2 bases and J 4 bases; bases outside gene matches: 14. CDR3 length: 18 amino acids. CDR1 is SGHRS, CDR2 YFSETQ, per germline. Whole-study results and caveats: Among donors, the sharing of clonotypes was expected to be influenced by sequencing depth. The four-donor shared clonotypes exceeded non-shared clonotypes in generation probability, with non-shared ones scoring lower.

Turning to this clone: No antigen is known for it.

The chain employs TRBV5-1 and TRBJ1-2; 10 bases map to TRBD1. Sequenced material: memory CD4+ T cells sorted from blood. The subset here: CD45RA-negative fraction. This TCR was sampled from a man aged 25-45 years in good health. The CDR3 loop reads CASSLTGTGADYGYGYTF. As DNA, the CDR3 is TGCGCCAGCAGCTTAACCGGGACAGGGGCTGATTACGGCTATGGCTACACCTTC.